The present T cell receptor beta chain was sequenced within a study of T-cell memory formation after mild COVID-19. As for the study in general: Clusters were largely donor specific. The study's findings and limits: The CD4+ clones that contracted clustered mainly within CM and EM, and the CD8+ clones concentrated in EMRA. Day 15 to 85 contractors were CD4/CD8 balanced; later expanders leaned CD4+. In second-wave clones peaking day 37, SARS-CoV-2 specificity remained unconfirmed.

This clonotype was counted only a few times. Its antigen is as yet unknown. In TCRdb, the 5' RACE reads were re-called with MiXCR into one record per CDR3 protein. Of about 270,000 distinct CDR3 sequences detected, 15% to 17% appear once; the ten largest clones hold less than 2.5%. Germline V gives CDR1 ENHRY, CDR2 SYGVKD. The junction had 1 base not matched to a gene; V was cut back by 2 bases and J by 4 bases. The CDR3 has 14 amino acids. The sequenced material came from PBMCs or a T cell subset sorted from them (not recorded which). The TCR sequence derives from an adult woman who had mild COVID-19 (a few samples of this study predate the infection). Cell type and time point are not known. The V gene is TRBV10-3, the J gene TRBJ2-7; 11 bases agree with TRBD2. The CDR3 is CAISEGLAGYEQYF. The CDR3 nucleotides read TGTGCCATCAGTGAGGGACTAGCGGGTTACGAGCAGTACTTC.